The 8 T cell receptor beta chains presented below share a single source sample, sequenced in a study of response to subunit inactivated influenza vaccine. TCRdb reprocessed the RT-PCR reads via MiXCR and lists one record per CDR3 protein. The table includes over 800,000 distinct CDR3 sequences, roughly 20% detected once. The sequencing used PBMCs from blood, collected 5 days after vaccination. The receptors here all came from a man aged 50 to 60 who received an inactivated influenza vaccine.

This clonotype showed up just a few times. This chain uses TRBV19 with TRBJ1-2; no reliable D call. The CDR3 spans 14 residues. Germline V gives CDR1 LNHDA, CDR2 SQIVND (reference sequence). V shed 1 base and J shed 3 bases, with 9 bases lying between them. In DNA, the CDR3 is TGTGCCAGTAGTATAGGCCGACGGGACTATGGCTACACCTTC. The encoded protein is CASSIGRRDYGYTF.

The chain has TRBV20-1 and TRBJ2-5; 7 nucleotides agree with TRBD1. With V trimmed by 4 bases and J by 4 bases, 6 bases remained unmatched. The V gene's germline CDR1 is DFQATT and CDR2 SNEGSKA (reference sequence). This CDR3 region has 13 residues. The chain's CDR3 is CSATRQGPETQYF. In DNA form, the CDR3 reads TGCAGTGCTACCCGACAGGGTCCAGAGACCCAGTACTTC.

This chain uses TRBV30 with TRBJ2-7; 7 nucleotides line up with TRBD1. Looked up from germline, CDR1 is GTSNPN and CDR2 is SVGIG (reference sequence). With 5 bases clipped from V and 0 bases from J, the junction kept 4 bases outside the gene matches. CDR3 size: 13 residues. The CDR3 sequence: CAWDRDNSYEQYF. The CDR3 DNA is TGTGCCTGGGACAGGGACAACTCCTACGAGCAGTACTTC.

The J gene is TRBJ2-7, the V gene TRBV20-1; D is uncertain. CDR1 is DFQATT and CDR2 is SNEGSKA in the germline V gene (reference sequence). The CDR3 runs to 14 residues. Between the trimmed V and J ends, which lost 0 bases and 2 bases, there was a span of 11 bases. The DNA for the CDR3 is TGCAGTGCTAGAGATCCCTACGATACCTACGAGCAGTACTTC. It codes for CSARDPYDTYEQYF.

The chain employs TRBV10-3 and TRBJ1-2; D not resolved. The CDR3 contains 15 residues. V was trimmed by 4 bases and J by 3 bases, leaving 15 bases between them. Germline CDR1 reads ENHRY; CDR2 reads SYGVKD. The CDR3 spells CAISAREARDYGYTF. The CDR3 nucleotides are TGTGCCATCAGTGCCCGGGAAGCTCGGGACTATGGCTACACCTTC.

This clonotype showed up just a few times. The rearrangement joins TRBV14 to TRBJ1-6, with D perhaps TRBD1 (5 bases). Trimming left V 1 base short and J 10 bases short, with 14 bases between. The CDR3 runs 15 residues. CDR1 and CDR2 from the germline V gene are SGHDN and FVKESK. In nucleotides, the CDR3 is TGTGCCAGCAGCCAAGGGGGGTATCCCCTATCACCCCTCCACTTT. The encoded protein is CASSQGGYPLSPLHF.

This clonotype has just a few counts. The gene calls are TRBV7-9 and TRBJ1-6, with a weak D call TRBD1 (5 bases). V gave up 3 bases and J gave up 6 bases, with 12 bases separating them. Germline values: CDR1 SEHNR, CDR2 FQNEAQ (reference sequence). CDR3 length: 15 residues. This chain's CDR3 is CASSLGETVNSPLHF. CDR3 coding DNA: TGTGCCAGCAGCTTGGGGGAAACAGTTAATTCACCCCTCCACTTT.

The chain has TRBV6-7 and TRBJ1-5, with D unclear. TRBV6-7 is designated an ORF whose function remains uncertain. CDR3 length: 12 residues. V was clipped by 5 bases and J by 3 bases, with 5 bases between them. The CDR3 loop is CASSINNQPQHF. CDR3 nucleotides: TGTGCCAGCAGTATTAACAATCAGCCCCAGCATTTT.